This T cell receptor (beta chain) originates from a study of cytomegalovirus exposure and HLA in healthy donors. As for the study in general: Drawn from HLA-typed donors, 80 million to 95 million unique TCRs were held in an early data release. The Caucasian-associated ancestry cluster held 80% to 90% of a few hundred genotyped donors. Study observations and caveats: The authors later found most CMV-associated TCR beta chains appeared HLA-restricted.

The CDR3 is 15 amino acids. The V end was cut by 6 bases, the J end by 4 bases, with 18 bases between. Germline assignment: CDR1 KGHSH and CDR2 LQKENI. About this clone itself: Its antigen is unknown.

PCR primers comprised 60 Vbeta and 13 Jbeta primers. The table came from immunoSEQ multiplex PCR; TCRdb's copy has only in-frame clones and leaves some out. The sample data list some 75,000 clones. The chain carries TRBV18 and TRBJ2-5; D gene uncertain. This receptor was obtained from a man between 40 and 49 years old in good health and CMV-seronegative. The sequencing input was PBMCs. CDR3 nucleotides: TGTGCCAGCTCGACCGGCGGCGAGCTCGCAGAGACCCAGTACTTC. Translating it yields CASSTGGELAETQYF.